This note documents a single T cell receptor beta chain sequence. This sample stems from a study of Graves' ophthalmopathy and Graves' hyperthyroidism. Beta-chain TCR CDR3 regions were amplified from RNA transcripts. HTBI primers were used in a first-round RT-PCR, which preceded a second-round multiplex PCR. TCRdb analysed the multiplex PCR reads with MiXCR anew, one entry per CDR3 protein. The sample holds some 240,000 distinct CDR3 sequences, around 45% seen once. Having ophthalmopathy, the donors showed moderate-to-severe activity, CAS ≥3 and NOSPECS ≥4, with disease lasting under 3 months. Certain patients were not enrolled. These were patients with other autoimmune diseases, uncontrolled infections, pregnancy or lactation. Germline V gives CDR1 SGHRS, CDR2 YFSETQ. Trimming took 7 bases from V and 0 from J, leaving 14 bases between them. The CDR3 is 14 residues long.

The sequence was collected from an adult man with Graves' ophthalmopathy. The sequenced material came from peripheral blood. The chain joins TRBV5-1 to TRBJ2-7, with a weak D call TRBD2 (6 bases). CDR3: CASHETRTSYEQYF. DNA of the CDR3: TGCGCCAGCCACGAGACTAGGACCTCCTACGAGCAGTACTTC.